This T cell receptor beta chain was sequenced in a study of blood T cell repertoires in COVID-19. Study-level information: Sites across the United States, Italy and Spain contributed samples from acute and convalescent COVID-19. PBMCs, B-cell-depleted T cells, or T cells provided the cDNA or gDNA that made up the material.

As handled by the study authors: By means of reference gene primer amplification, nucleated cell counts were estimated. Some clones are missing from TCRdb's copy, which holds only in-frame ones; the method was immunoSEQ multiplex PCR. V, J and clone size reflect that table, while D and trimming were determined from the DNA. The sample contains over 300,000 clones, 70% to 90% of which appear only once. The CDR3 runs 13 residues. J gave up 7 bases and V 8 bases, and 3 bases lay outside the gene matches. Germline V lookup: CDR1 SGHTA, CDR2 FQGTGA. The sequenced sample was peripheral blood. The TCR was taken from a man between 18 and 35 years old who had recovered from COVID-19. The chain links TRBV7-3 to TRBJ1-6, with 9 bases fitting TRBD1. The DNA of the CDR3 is TGTGCCAGCGGGACAGGGAGAAATTCACCCCTCCACTTT. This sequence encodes CASGTGRNSPLHF.